The 15 T cell receptor beta chains below all came from one sample that was sequenced in a study of T cells in Graves' hyperthyroidism and ophthalmopathy. RNA transcripts yielded amplified TCR beta CDR3 regions. When the TCR CDR3 underwent first-round RT-PCR, the HTBI primer set was used. TCRdb reprocessed the multiplex PCR reads via MiXCR and lists one record per CDR3 protein. The sample records 400,000 to 550,000 distinct CDR3 sequences, 13% to 15% being singletons. The source material was blood. Source of these receptors: a woman between 18 and 29 years old with Graves' hyperthyroidism.

This clonotype was seen repeatedly, ten times or more. The V and J genes are TRBV25-1 and TRBJ1-5; D unresolved. With 2 bases removed from V and 7 bases from J, the gap between germline ends came to 15 bases. The germline V gene has CDR1 MGHDK and CDR2 SYGVNS. This CDR3 is 15 amino acids long. The CDR3 reads CASSETESYGQPQHF. Written as DNA, the CDR3 is TGTGCCAGCAGTGAAACCGAATCATATGGGCAGCCCCAGCATTTT.

The table lists this clonotype with a few counts. V usage is TRBV19 and J usage is TRBJ2-2; 11 bases align to TRBD1. The CDR3 is 15 amino acids. Per the germline V gene, CDR1 is LNHDA and CDR2 is SQIVND (reference sequence). V lost 6 bases, J lost 5 bases, and 5 bases stayed unmatched. The CDR3 coding sequence is TGTGCCAGTAGCGGACAGGGGGCAGGAACCGGGGAGCTGTTTTTT. This sequence encodes CASSGQGAGTGELFF.

This clonotype was counted at least ten times. The chain recombines TRBV18 with TRBJ1-5, with D possibly being TRBD1 (5 bases). Trimming left V 5 bases short and J 2 bases short, with 13 bases between. The CDR3 contains 15 residues. Germline-derived CDR1 and CDR2 are KGHSH and LQKENI. The CDR3 here is CASSSFRDGNQPQHF. The CDR3 DNA is TGTGCCAGCTCATCTTTCAGGGATGGCAATCAGCCCCAGCATTTT.

This clonotype was picked up a small number of times. The chain recombines TRBV6-1 with TRBJ1-1; no definite D call. The CDR3 extends over 12 amino acids. Germline CDR1 and CDR2: MNHNS and SASEGT. V shed 6 bases and J shed 6 bases, with 11 bases lying between them. CDR3 coding DNA: TGTGCCAGCAGCTCTGGCGGGCCTGAAGCTTTCTTT. Translated, it gives CASSSGGPEAFF.

With respect to this clonotype: This may stem from a read error, because a much larger clone lies one nucleotide away. The chain links TRBV12-3 or TRBV12-4 to TRBJ1-5, with 9 bases identical to TRBD1. CDR3 length equals 13 residues. Trimming took 5 bases from V and 5 from J; bases not matched to a gene: 1. The CDR3 spells CASSGQGYQPQHF. CDR3 coding DNA: TGTGCCAGCAGTGGACAGGGGTATCAGCCCCAGCATTTT.

This clonotype occurred many times. One junction end disagrees with the germline gene, perhaps due to a read error. The chain is built from TRBV12-3 or TRBV12-4 and TRBJ1-2; D is unclear. The length of the CDR3 is 13 residues. The CDR3 region is CASSLARVDGNSF. The CDR3 DNA reads TGTGCCAGCAGTTTAGCGCGTGTAGACGGCAATTCCTTC.

This clonotype appeared many times. The chain is built from TRBV3-1 and TRBJ2-1; 10 bases are a match to TRBD1. J was trimmed by 6 bases and V by 1 base; bases with no gene match: 3. This CDR3 has 15 residues. Per the germline V gene, CDR1 is LGHDT and CDR2 is YNNKEL (reference sequence). Here the CDR3 DNA reads TGTGCCAGCAGCCAAGGCTGGACAGGGGGCAATGAGCAGTTCTTC. Protein product: CASSQGWTGGNEQFF.

In its sample, this clonotype was seen many times. V usage is TRBV6-1 and J usage is TRBJ1-2; TRBD1 aligns across 7 bases. The CDR3 spans 15 residues. V was clipped by 5 bases and J by 4 bases; unmatched bases: 10. Per germline, CDR1 MNHNS and CDR2 SASEGT. In DNA form, the CDR3 reads TGTGCCAGCAGTTCGAGGACAGGAACGGGCTATGGCTACACCTTC. Translating gives CASSSRTGTGYGYTF.

The table lists this clonotype with many counts. J is TRBJ2-7 and V is TRBV12-3 or TRBV12-4, with D possibly TRBD1 on 5 matching bases. The CDR3 has 14 amino acids. V lost 4 bases and J lost 1, with 11 bases in between. CDR3 in DNA: TGTGCCAGCAGTTCTGAACACAGGTCCTACGAGCAGTACGTC. Translated, it gives CASSSEHRSYEQYV.

This clonotype was detected only once. A read error may explain this, as a much larger clone is one base away. This chain joins TRBV9 and TRBJ2-2; possibly TRBD1 or TRBD2 for D (5 bases each). CDR3 length: 16 amino acids. Germline CDR1 is SGDLS and CDR2 is YYNGEE. This chain's CDR3 is CANSVTGTLNTGELFF. The CDR3 DNA reads as TGTGCCAACAGCGTCACCGGGACCCTCAACACCGGGGAGCTGTTTTTT.

This clonotype has ten or more counts. This sequence joins TRBV28 and TRBJ2-2; no reliable D call. The V end was cut by 10 bases, the J end by 6 bases, with 15 bases between. The CDR3 length is 13 residues. The V gene's germline CDR1 is MDHEN and CDR2 SYDVKM. CDR3 nucleotides: TGTGCCACCCCAGACCAAGCACCCGGGGAGCTGTTTTTT. Encoded protein: CATPDQAPGELFF.

This clonotype was seen many times. The gene calls are TRBV12-3 or TRBV12-4 and TRBJ1-1; D is unclear. Deletions cut 2 bases from V and 8 bases from J, with 9 bases between. This CDR3 region has 12 residues. The CDR3 DNA sequence: TGTGCCAGCAGTTTAAACATAGTAGAAGCTTTCTTT. Protein product: CASSLNIVEAFF.

This clonotype was seen ten or more times. V gene TRBV6-5 combines with J gene TRBJ1-1; no reliable D call. V lost 2 bases, J lost 8 bases, and 15 bases lay in between. The germline V gene has CDR1 MNHEY and CDR2 SVGAGI. This CDR3 region has 14 residues. The CDR3 DNA follows: TGTGCCAGCAGTTACAGTTTGGAACCGAGAGAAGCTTTCTTT. Protein sequence: CASSYSLEPREAFF.

This clonotype was seen ten or more times. J is TRBJ2-1 and V is TRBV27; 8 bases are shared with TRBD2. V lost 7 bases and J lost 9; bases outside the gene matches: 11. This CDR3 region has 14 residues. Germline V gene data show CDR1 as MNHEY and CDR2 as SMNVEV (reference sequence). The CDR3 spells CASIKPGLDSEQFF. In DNA, the CDR3 is TGTGCCAGCATAAAACCGGGACTAGATAGTGAGCAGTTCTTC.

The rearrangement links TRBV9 to TRBJ2-2, with D perhaps TRBD2 (7 bases). Germline CDR1 SGDLS, CDR2 YYNGEE. Trimming shortened V by 4 bases and J by 4 bases, and 17 bases separated the two germline ends. This CDR3 region has 16 residues. In DNA, the CDR3 is TGTGCCAGCAGCCTATATGGGGGGGCTCCCACCGGGGAGCTGTTTTTT. It specifies CASSLYGGAPTGELFF.